This T cell receptor (beta chain) was retrieved from a study of shared clonotypes between healthy human individuals. Notes on this clone: Its antigen is still unknown.

The ends were cut back, 3 bases at V and 3 bases at J, with 14 bases in the middle. The V gene's germline CDR1 is MNHEY and CDR2 SMNVEV (reference sequence). CDR3 length: 16 amino acids. Overall study results and limits: What limited the represented genetic and exposure-history diversity was the small number of donors. Sharing across a few donors was seen in around 5.1% of naive CD4 clonotypes.

This table comes from immunoSEQ multiplex PCR, and its TCRdb copy is limited to in-frame clones, with some not included. This sample has approximately 700,000 clones, with around three quarters found just once. All donors were Caucasian adults living in Nashville, Tennessee. Specimen: memory CD4+ T cells sorted from blood. Specified subset: CD45RA-negative fraction. The chain employs TRBV27 and TRBJ2-2, with D maybe TRBD1 (6 bases). This receptor was taken from a woman in her thirties in good health. The CDR3 bases are TGTGCCAGCAGTTTTTTCAGGGGCGGCGACACCGGGGAGCTGTTTTTT. As protein: CASSFFRGGDTGELFF.